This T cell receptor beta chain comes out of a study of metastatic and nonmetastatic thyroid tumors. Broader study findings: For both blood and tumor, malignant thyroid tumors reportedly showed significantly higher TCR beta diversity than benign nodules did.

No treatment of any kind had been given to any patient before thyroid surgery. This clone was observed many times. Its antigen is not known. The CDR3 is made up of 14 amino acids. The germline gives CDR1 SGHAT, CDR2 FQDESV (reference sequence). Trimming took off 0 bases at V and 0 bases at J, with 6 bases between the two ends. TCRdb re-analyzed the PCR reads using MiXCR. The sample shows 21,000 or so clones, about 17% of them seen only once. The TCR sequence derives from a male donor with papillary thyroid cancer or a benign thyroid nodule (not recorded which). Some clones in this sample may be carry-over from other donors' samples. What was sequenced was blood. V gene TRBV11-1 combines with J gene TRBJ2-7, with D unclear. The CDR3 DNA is TGTGCCAGCAGCTTAGCGCCAACCTCCTACGAGCAGTACTTC. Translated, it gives CASSLAPTSYEQYF.